Reported below is one T cell receptor (beta chain). This sample stems from a study of tumor T cells in aggressive B-cell lymphoma. Only in-frame clones appear in the TCRdb table, and some are missing; sequencing was by immunoSEQ multiplex PCR. The sample has about 5,000 clones, about 90% seen once. CDR1 and CDR2 from the germline V gene are KGHSH and LQKENI. CDR3 length: 15 amino acids. V lost 3 bases and J lost 3, with 11 bases in between. Source material: tumor tissue. The V call is TRBV18, the J call TRBJ2-2; tentatively, D is TRBD1 (6 bases). The TCR sequence derives from an adult with diffuse large B cell lymphoma. CDR3: CASSPRGRDTGELFF. CDR3 coding DNA: TGTGCCAGCTCACCTAGGGGGAGAGACACCGGGGAGCTGTTTTTT.